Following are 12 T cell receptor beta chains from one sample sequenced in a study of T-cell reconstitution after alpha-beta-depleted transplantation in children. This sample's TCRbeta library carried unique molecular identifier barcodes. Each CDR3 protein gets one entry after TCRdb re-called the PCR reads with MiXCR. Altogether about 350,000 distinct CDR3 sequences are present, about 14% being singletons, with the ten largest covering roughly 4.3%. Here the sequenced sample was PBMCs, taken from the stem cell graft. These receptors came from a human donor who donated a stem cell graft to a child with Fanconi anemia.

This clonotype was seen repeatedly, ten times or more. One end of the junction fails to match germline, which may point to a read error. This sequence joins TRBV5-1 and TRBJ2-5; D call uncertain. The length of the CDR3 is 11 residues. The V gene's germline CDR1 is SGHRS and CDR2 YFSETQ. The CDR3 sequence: CASSFEETQYF. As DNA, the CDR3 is TGTGCCAGCAGTTTCGAAGAGACCCAGTACTTC.

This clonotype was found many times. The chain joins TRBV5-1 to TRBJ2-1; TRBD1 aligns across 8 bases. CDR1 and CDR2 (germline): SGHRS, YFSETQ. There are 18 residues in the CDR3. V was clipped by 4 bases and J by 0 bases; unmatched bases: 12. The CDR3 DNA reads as TGCGCCAGCAGCCCGCCGGACAGGGCCCAAAGCTCCTACAATGAGCAGTTCTTC. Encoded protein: CASSPPDRAQSSYNEQFF.

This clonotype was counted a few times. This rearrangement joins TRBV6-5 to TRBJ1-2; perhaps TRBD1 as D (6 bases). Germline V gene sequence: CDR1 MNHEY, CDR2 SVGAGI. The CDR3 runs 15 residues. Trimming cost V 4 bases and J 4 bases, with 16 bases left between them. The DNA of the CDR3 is TGTGCCAGCAGTTCTACAGGGCTCGTCCGCTATGGCTACACCTTC. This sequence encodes CASSSTGLVRYGYTF.

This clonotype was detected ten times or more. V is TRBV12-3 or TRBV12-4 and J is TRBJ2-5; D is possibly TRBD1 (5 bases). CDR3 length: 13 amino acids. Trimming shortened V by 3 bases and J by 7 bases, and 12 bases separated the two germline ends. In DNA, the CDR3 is TGTGCCAGCAGTTTGGCAGGCCAGGGGACCCAGTACTTC. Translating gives CASSLAGQGTQYF.

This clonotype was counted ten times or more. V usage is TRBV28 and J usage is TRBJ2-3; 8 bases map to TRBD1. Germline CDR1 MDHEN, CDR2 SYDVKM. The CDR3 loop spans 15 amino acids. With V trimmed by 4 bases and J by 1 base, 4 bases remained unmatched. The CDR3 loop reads CASSSSGQGTDTQYF. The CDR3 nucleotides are TGTGCCAGCAGTTCGTCGGGACAGGGCACAGATACGCAGTATTTT. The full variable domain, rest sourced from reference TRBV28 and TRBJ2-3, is DVKVTQSSRYLVKRTGEKVFLECVQDMDHENMFWYRQDPGLGLRLIYFSYDVKMKEKGDIPEGYSVSREKKERFSLILESASTNQTSMYLCASSSSGQGTDTQYFGPGTRLTVL.

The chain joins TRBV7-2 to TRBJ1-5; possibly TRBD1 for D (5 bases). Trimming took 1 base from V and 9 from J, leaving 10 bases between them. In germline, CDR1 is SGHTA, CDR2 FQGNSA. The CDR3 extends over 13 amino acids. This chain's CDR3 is CASSLDKGRPQHF. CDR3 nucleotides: TGTGCCAGCAGCTTAGATAAGGGGCGGCCCCAGCATTTT.

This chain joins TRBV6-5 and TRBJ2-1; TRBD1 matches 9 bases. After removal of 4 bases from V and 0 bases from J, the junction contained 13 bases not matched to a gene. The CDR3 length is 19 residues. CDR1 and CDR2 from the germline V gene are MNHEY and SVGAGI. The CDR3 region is CASSSVQPQTGGSYNEQFF. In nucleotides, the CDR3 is TGTGCCAGCAGTTCCGTCCAGCCCCAGACAGGGGGCTCCTACAATGAGCAGTTCTTC.

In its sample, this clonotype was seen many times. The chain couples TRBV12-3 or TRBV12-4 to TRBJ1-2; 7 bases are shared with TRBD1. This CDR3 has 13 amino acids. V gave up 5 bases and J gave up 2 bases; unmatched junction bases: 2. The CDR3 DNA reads TGTGCCAGCAGTCAGACAGGGAACTATGGCTACACCTTC. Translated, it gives CASSQTGNYGYTF.

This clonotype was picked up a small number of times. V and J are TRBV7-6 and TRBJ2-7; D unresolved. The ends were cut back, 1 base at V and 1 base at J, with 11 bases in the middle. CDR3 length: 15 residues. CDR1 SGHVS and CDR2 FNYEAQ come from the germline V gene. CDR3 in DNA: TGTGCCAGCAGCTTAGATGCCTCTGGGTCCTACGAGCAGTACTTC. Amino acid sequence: CASSLDASGSYEQYF. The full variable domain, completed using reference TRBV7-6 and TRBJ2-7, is GAGVSQSPRYKVTKRGQDVALRCDPISGHVSLYWYRQALGQGPEFLTYFNYEAQQDKSGLPNDRFSAERPEGSISTLTIQRTEQRDSAMYRCASSLDASGSYEQYFGPGTRLTVT.

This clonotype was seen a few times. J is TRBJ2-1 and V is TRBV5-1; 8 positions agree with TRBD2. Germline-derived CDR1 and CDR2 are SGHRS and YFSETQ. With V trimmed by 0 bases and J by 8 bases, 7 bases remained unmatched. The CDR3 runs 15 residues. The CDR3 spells CASSLALADLDEQFF. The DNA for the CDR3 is TGCGCCAGCAGCTTGGCACTAGCGGATTTGGATGAGCAGTTCTTC.

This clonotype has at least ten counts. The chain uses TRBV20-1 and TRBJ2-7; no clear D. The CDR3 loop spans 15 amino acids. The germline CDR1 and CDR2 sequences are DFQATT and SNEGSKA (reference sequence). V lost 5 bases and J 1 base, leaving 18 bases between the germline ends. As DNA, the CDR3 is TGCAGTGCTGTTGGGCCGGAAGACTTATCCTACGAGCAGTACGTC. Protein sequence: CSAVGPEDLSYEQYV.

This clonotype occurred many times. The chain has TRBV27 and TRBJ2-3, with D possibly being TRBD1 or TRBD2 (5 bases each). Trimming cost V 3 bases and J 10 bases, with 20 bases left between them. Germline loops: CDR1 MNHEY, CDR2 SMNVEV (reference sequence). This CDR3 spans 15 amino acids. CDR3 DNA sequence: TGTGCCAGCAGTTTGAGGCATTCCGTGGGGGAGCCGCAGTATTTT. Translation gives CASSLRHSVGEPQYF.